This is a list of T cell receptor beta chains from one sample in a study of T cell responses to AZD1222 COVID-19 vaccine. Generated by immunoSEQ multiplex PCR, the TCRdb table keeps only in-frame clones and is missing some. The sample lists about 110,000 clones; 85% to 90% were seen once. The starting material was peripheral blood, obtained on day 0 of AZD1222 vaccination. The origin of the receptors is an adult in good health. Each CDR3 is given with its conserved first and last residue. The order of the fields is CDR3 protein, CDR3 length, clone size, J gene, V gene. A row's size may be missing; if present it is once, few, many or a size class.

CDR3 protein: CSAQMNTEAFF
CDR3 length: 11
clone size: NA
J gene: TRBJ1-1
V gene: TRBV20-1

CDR3 protein: CASSPPLHF
CDR3 length: 9
clone size: once
J gene: TRBJ1-6
V gene: TRBV18

CDR3 protein: CASSLGPTQETQYF
CDR3 length: 14
clone size: NA
J gene: TRBJ2-5
V gene: TRBV5-4

CDR3 protein: CATRDREYGYTF
CDR3 length: 12
clone size: NA
J gene: TRBJ1-2
V gene: TRBV24-1

CDR3 protein: CASSYLTGTLSSYNSPLHF
CDR3 length: 19
clone size: NA
J gene: TRBJ1-6
V gene: TRBV6-2/TRBV6-3

CDR3 protein: CASSESGVRYGYTF
CDR3 length: 14
clone size: NA
J gene: TRBJ1-2
V gene: TRBV2

CDR3 protein: CASSSGIEGLEQYF
CDR3 length: 14
clone size: NA
J gene: TRBJ2-7
V gene: TRBV6-5

CDR3 protein: CASSLGDPGIEKLFF
CDR3 length: 15
clone size: NA
J gene: TRBJ1-4
V gene: TRBV7-8

CDR3 protein: CASSGGTSQEAFF
CDR3 length: 13
clone size: NA
J gene: TRBJ1-1
V gene: TRBV9

CDR3 protein: CASSAGTSGQPQHF
CDR3 length: 14
clone size: once
J gene: TRBJ1-5
V gene: TRBV5-1

CDR3 protein: CASSHPQGRGGEQFF
CDR3 length: 15
clone size: once
J gene: TRBJ2-1
V gene: TRBV7-9

CDR3 protein: CATSAGTGATLYNEQFF
CDR3 length: 17
clone size: NA
J gene: TRBJ2-1
V gene: TRBV24-1

CDR3 protein: CASSLYTTGDEDEKLFF
CDR3 length: 17
clone size: NA
J gene: TRBJ1-4
V gene: TRBV28

CDR3 protein: CASRYRTGWEQPQHF
CDR3 length: 15
clone size: NA
J gene: TRBJ1-5
V gene: TRBV28

CDR3 protein: CASSLQSTDTQYF
CDR3 length: 13
clone size: NA
J gene: TRBJ2-3
V gene: TRBV7-3

CDR3 protein: CASSPPNTEAFF
CDR3 length: 12
clone size: NA
J gene: TRBJ1-1
V gene: TRBV18

CDR3 protein: CASSPPRDGANVLTF
CDR3 length: 15
clone size: NA
J gene: TRBJ2-6
V gene: TRBV18

CDR3 protein: CASSADGLNTEAFF
CDR3 length: 14
clone size: NA
J gene: TRBJ1-1
V gene: TRBV2

CDR3 protein: CASSQEEGGNTIYF
CDR3 length: 14
clone size: NA
J gene: TRBJ1-3
V gene: TRBV3-1/TRBV3-2

CDR3 protein: CASSRRHSGNHEQYF
CDR3 length: 15
clone size: NA
J gene: TRBJ2-7
V gene: TRBV27

CDR3 protein: CASSLTGNTEAFF
CDR3 length: 13
clone size: NA
J gene: TRBJ1-1
V gene: TRBV7-9

CDR3 protein: CATSRGRLPDRSGNTIYF
CDR3 length: 18
clone size: NA
J gene: TRBJ1-3
V gene: TRBV15

CDR3 protein: CASSPLGAGSSYEQYF
CDR3 length: 16
clone size: NA
J gene: TRBJ2-7
V gene: TRBV6-2/TRBV6-3

CDR3 protein: CASSPPATNTGELFF
CDR3 length: 15
clone size: NA
J gene: TRBJ2-2
V gene: TRBV5-4

CDR3 protein: CASSAGGRSGELFF
CDR3 length: 14
clone size: NA
J gene: TRBJ2-2
V gene: TRBV10-1

CDR3 protein: CASTWGPGSYEQYF
CDR3 length: 14
clone size: NA
J gene: TRBJ2-7
V gene: TRBV7-2

CDR3 protein: CASRPTAASYNEQFF
CDR3 length: 15
clone size: NA
J gene: TRBJ2-1
V gene: TRBV27

CDR3 protein: CASRTKATNEKLFF
CDR3 length: 14
clone size: few
J gene: TRBJ1-4
V gene: TRBV19

CDR3 protein: CAISDSRESRFSEQFF
CDR3 length: 16
clone size: once
J gene: TRBJ2-1
V gene: TRBV10-3

CDR3 protein: CASSLVGQGVSSGYTF
CDR3 length: 16
clone size: NA
J gene: TRBJ1-2
V gene: TRBV7-2

CDR3 protein: CAITQTRDTNTGELFF
CDR3 length: 16
clone size: NA
J gene: TRBJ2-2
V gene: TRBV10-3

CDR3 protein: CAISDGDQPQHF
CDR3 length: 12
clone size: NA
J gene: TRBJ1-5
V gene: TRBV10-3

CDR3 protein: CATSRDRNRGNQPQHF
CDR3 length: 16
clone size: NA
J gene: TRBJ1-5
V gene: TRBV15

CDR3 protein: CASSEAPGLGPQHF
CDR3 length: 14
clone size: NA
J gene: TRBJ1-5
V gene: TRBV2

CDR3 protein: CASSLGSRWENIQYF
CDR3 length: 15
clone size: NA
J gene: TRBJ2-4
V gene: TRBV5-1

CDR3 protein: CASSRDGPYGYTF
CDR3 length: 13
clone size: NA
J gene: TRBJ1-2
V gene: TRBV5-5

CDR3 protein: CASSRDQDQPQHF
CDR3 length: 13
clone size: NA
J gene: TRBJ1-5
V gene: TRBV18

CDR3 protein: CASSSLGGSYNEQFF
CDR3 length: 15
clone size: NA
J gene: TRBJ2-1
V gene: TRBV11-3

CDR3 protein: CSVRGGAIEAFF
CDR3 length: 12
clone size: NA
J gene: TRBJ1-1
V gene: TRBV29-1